What follows are 20 T cell receptor beta chains derived from one specimen sequenced in a study of vaccination effects on CD4 cells after COVID-19. Libraries were prepared by immunoSEQ multiplex PCR; TCRdb keeps only in-frame clonotypes and omits some of them. The sample includes about 37,000 clones, approximately 75% of them seen just once. A 10-day culture period preceded the isolation of CD4+ T cells. No antigen has been assigned to these receptors. The sample in question was CD4+ T cells from PBMCs cultured without peptide, obtained before COVID-19 vaccination. The receptors were gathered from a human donor who received a COVID-19 vaccine.

The V call is TRBV7-2, the J call TRBJ1-3, with D possibly matching TRBD1 (5 bases). V was shortened by 6 bases and J by 1 base, with 10 bases between the two germline ends. Germline V gives CDR1 SGHTA, CDR2 FQGNSA. This CDR3 contains 14 residues. For the CDR3, the DNA is TGTGCCAGCAGTCCAGGGTTTTCTGGAAACACCATATATTTT. It yields the protein CASSPGFSGNTIYF.

This chain connects TRBV18 to TRBJ2-2; D call uncertain. Trimming removed 4 bases at V and 1 base at J, with 1 base between. Germline V gene lookup returns CDR1 KGHSH and CDR2 LQKENI. The CDR3 is 12 amino acids. CDR3 region: CASSLNTGELFF. The CDR3 DNA reads as TGTGCCAGCTCACTGAACACCGGGGAGCTGTTTTTT.

In this sample, this clone turned up once. The V and J genes are TRBV4-3 and TRBJ1-2, with D hard to call. Germline V gives CDR1 LGHNA, CDR2 YSLEER. Trimming removed 0 bases at V and 4 bases at J, with 9 bases between. The CDR3 is made up of 14 amino acids. The CDR3 region has the DNA TGCGCCAGCAGCCAAGATCGGGTGGGCTATGGCTACACCTTC. Translated: CASSQDRVGYGYTF.

This sequence joins TRBV28 and TRBJ2-1, with 8 bases identical to TRBD1. J lost 7 bases, V lost 4 bases, and 6 bases had no gene match. Germline CDR1 reads MDHEN; CDR2 reads SYDVKM. The CDR3 is 14 residues long. The CDR3 is CASSSGQGRNEQFF. DNA for the CDR3: TGTGCCAGCAGTTCAGGACAGGGAAGGAATGAGCAGTTCTTC.

The chain couples TRBV19 to TRBJ1-1; a possible D gene is TRBD1 (5 bases). Germline V gives CDR1 LNHDA, CDR2 SQIVND (reference sequence). CDR3 length: 13 amino acids. Trimming took 3 bases from V and 6 from J, leaving 11 bases between them. CDR3 sequence: CASSINRMAEAFF. The DNA for the CDR3 is TGTGCCAGTAGTATTAACAGGATGGCTGAAGCTTTCTTT.

V gene TRBV12-3 or TRBV12-4 combines with J gene TRBJ1-1, with 10 bases lining up with TRBD1. V shed 3 bases, J shed 11 bases, and the junction held 3 bases outside the gene matches. CDR3 length: 12 residues. DNA for the CDR3: TGTGCCAGCAGTTTCGGGACAGGGGCGGCTTTCTTT. Translating gives CASSFGTGAAFF.

This clone was seen only a few times. CDR3 DNA sequence: TGTGCCAGTAGTATACAGTACGGACGCGAGCAGTACTTC. Translated, it gives CASSIQYGREQYF. The chain joins TRBV19 to TRBJ2-7; D is unresolved. This CDR3 spans 13 amino acids. Per germline, CDR1 LNHDA and CDR2 SQIVND (reference sequence). The V end was cut by 2 bases, the J end by 6 bases, with 11 bases between.

The count of this clone is one. V and J are TRBV4-1 and TRBJ1-1, with D possibly TRBD1 on 6 matching bases. V was pared by 3 bases and J by 5 bases, with 13 bases between. CDR3 size: 14 residues. Germline V CDR1 and CDR2: MGHRA, YSYEKL. The CDR3 sequence: CASSHGKGGTEAFF. CDR3 nucleotides: TGCGCCAGCAGCCATGGAAAAGGGGGGACTGAAGCTTTCTTT.

The rearrangement uses TRBV11-3 and TRBJ2-1; TRBD1 aligns across 9 bases. Looked up from germline, CDR1 is SGHNT and CDR2 is YENEEA. Germline trimming cut 5 bases from V and 3 bases from J; bases unmatched to any gene: 5. This CDR3 contains 15 residues. CDR3 nucleotide sequence: TGTGCCAGCAGCCTAGGGACAGGGAGCTACAATGAGCAGTTCTTC. Amino acid sequence: CASSLGTGSYNEQFF.

The CDR3 sequence is CASSNDFQETQYF. Written as DNA, the CDR3 is TGTGCCAGCAGTAACGACTTCCAAGAGACCCAGTACTTC. The genes are TRBV6-5 and TRBJ2-5; D is uncertain. The V end was cut by 5 bases, the J end by 1 base, with 8 bases between. This CDR3 has 13 amino acids. Germline CDR1 and CDR2: MNHEY and SVGAGI.

In this sample, this clone turned up once. The chain is built from TRBV5-1 and TRBJ1-1; D call uncertain. This CDR3 is 13 amino acids long. Trimming removed 0 bases at V and 5 bases at J, with 8 bases between. Germline CDR1 is SGHRS and CDR2 is YFSETQ. The CDR3: CASSLGAGTEAFF. The CDR3 coding sequence is TGCGCCAGCAGCTTGGGGGCTGGAACTGAAGCTTTCTTT.

CDR3 sequence reads: CASSPPGTPYEQYF. The CDR3 coding sequence is TGTGCCAGCTCCCCCCCCGGGACACCTTACGAGCAGTACTTC. The J gene is TRBJ2-7, the V gene TRBV18; a possible D gene is TRBD1 (6 bases). Trimming pared 6 bases from V and 4 bases from J, leaving 16 bases between. Germline lookup yields CDR1 KGHSH and CDR2 LQKENI. The length of the CDR3 is 14 residues.

CDR3 protein: CASSGPPGTGRGNSPLHF. In DNA form, the CDR3 reads TGTGCCAGTAGTGGACCACCCGGGACAGGGAGGGGCAATTCACCCCTCCACTTT. This chain links TRBV19 with TRBJ1-6; TRBD1 matches at 9 bases. J gave up 7 bases and V 5 bases, and 15 bases lay outside the gene matches. CDR1 LNHDA and CDR2 SQIVND come from the germline V gene (reference sequence). The CDR3 has 18 residues.

The chain combines TRBV19 with TRBJ1-3, with D possibly TRBD1 on 5 matching bases. Trimming stripped 2 bases from V and 3 bases from J, with 11 bases between. This CDR3 has 15 residues. CDR1 is LNHDA, CDR2 SQIVND, per germline (reference sequence). CDR3 DNA sequence: TGTGCCAGTAGTATAAACCAGGGTAATGGAAACACCATATATTTT. This sequence encodes CASSINQGNGNTIYF.

The CDR3 DNA reads TGTGCCAGCAGCGCCAGACAGGGGAGGACTGAAGCTTTCTTT. As protein: CASSARQGRTEAFF. The chain uses TRBV11-2 and TRBJ1-1; TRBD1 matches at 8 bases. This CDR3 contains 14 residues. The germline V gene encodes CDR1 SGHAT and CDR2 FQNNGV. V gave up 5 bases and J gave up 5 bases; unmatched junction bases: 7.

The chain uses TRBV23-1 and TRBJ1-1; D is unclear. TRBV23-1 is an ORF, with its function uncertain. With 4 bases removed from V and 6 bases from J, the gap between germline ends came to 6 bases. The CDR3 length is 11 residues. The CDR3 DNA follows: TGCGCCAGCAGTCGCGGGGCTGAAGCTTTCTTT. It translates to CASSRGAEAFF.

This clone has a handful of counts. The chain has TRBV5-3 and TRBJ2-7; 7 nucleotides match TRBD1. TRBV5-3 is treated as an ORF (open reading frame) with a function not yet certain. After removal of 4 bases from V and 7 bases from J, the junction contained 23 bases not matched to a gene. The CDR3 totals 18 residues. The CDR3 DNA follows: TGTGCCAGAAGCCCTTCATCCCCCAGGGGGTGGTTTTTGGGTGAGCAGTACTTC. Translated: CARSPSSPRGWFLGEQYF.

This sequence joins TRBV2 and TRBJ2-1, with 7 bases aligning to TRBD2. Germline CDR1 reads SNHLY; CDR2 reads FYNNEI. The junction had 10 bases not matched to a gene; V was cut back by 8 bases and J by 15 bases. The CDR3 contains 11 residues. The CDR3 DNA reads TGTGCCAGCGGGGAGGGGTTATGGGGGTTCTTC. This encodes CASGEGLWGFF.

V and J are TRBV6-4 and TRBJ2-1; 7 bases are a match to TRBD2. The CDR3 runs 16 residues. The V and J ends lost 5 bases and 0 bases, in that order; junction bases with no gene match: 7. In germline, CDR1 is MRHNA, CDR2 SNTAGT. The CDR3 here is CASSRASGSSYNEQFF. The CDR3 bases are TGTGCCAGCAGTAGGGCTAGCGGTAGCTCCTACAATGAGCAGTTCTTC.

The rearrangement uses TRBV2 and TRBJ2-2, with 7 bases matching TRBD2. CDR1 SNHLY and CDR2 FYNNEI come from the germline V gene. This CDR3 is built from 14 residues. The V and J ends lost 8 bases and 1 base, in that order; junction bases with no gene match: 4. CDR3 DNA sequence: TGTGCCAGCCGAGCGGGAAAGAACACCGGGGAGCTGTTTTTT. Protein product: CASRAGKNTGELFF.